This TCR beta chain was profiled in a study of blood T cell repertoires in COVID-19. The overall study: T cells, B-cell-depleted T cells, or PBMCs provided the cDNA or gDNA that served as material.

After removal of 0 bases from V and 6 bases from J, the junction contained 3 bases not matched to a gene. CDR1 and CDR2 from the germline V gene are SGDLS and YYNGEE. The CDR3 is made up of 14 amino acids. Original data processing: Nucleated cell number was recorded as an estimate derived from reference gene primer amplification. Clones were sequenced by immunoSEQ multiplex PCR, and TCRdb holds only the in-frame ones, with some missing. D and trimming come from the DNA, and the V and J calls and clone size come from that table. Here the sample spans some 390,000 clones, roughly 86% being singletons. Specimen: peripheral blood. The TCR sequence derives from an older woman with COVID-19, enrolled during active disease. The chain carries TRBV9 and TRBJ1-1, with TRBD1 matching over 9 bases. CDR3 in amino acids: CASSVEGQGSEAFF. CDR3 DNA sequence: TGTGCCAGCAGCGTAGAGGGACAGGGTTCTGAAGCTTTCTTT.